The rows below give T cell receptor beta chains drawn from one sample of a study of early T cells in non-severe SARS-CoV-2 infection. TCRdb fed the 5' RACE reads into MiXCR, producing one record per CDR3 protein. The sample contains roughly 66,000 distinct CDR3 sequences, over 8% of which appear only once. The material sequenced was whole blood. Receptors originate from an adult who was a healthcare worker with PCR-confirmed SARS-CoV-2 infection or an uninfected control (not recorded which). CDR3s include the opening cysteine and the closing phenylalanine or tryptophan. Each record gives: V gene, D gene, clone size, J gene, CDR3 DNA, CDR3 protein. D genes are given only for firm matches. Size values are once, few and many counts, or a class for expanded clones, and some rows have none.

V: TRBV27
D: -
size: few
J: TRBJ2-6
DNA: TGTGCCAGCAGCCCAATCTCTGGGGCCAACGTCCTGACTTTC
CDR3: CASSPISGANVLTF

V: TRBV6-6
D: -
size: -
J: TRBJ2-6
DNA: TGTGCCAGCAGTTACTCGAGGGTCTCTGGGGCCAACGTCCTGACTTTC
CDR3: CASSYSRVSGANVLTF

V: TRBV7-2
D: TRBD1
size: few
J: TRBJ2-5
DNA: TGTGCCAGCAGCTTAGGTCACAACCGAGGGACAGCTCTGGGGGAGACCCAGTACTTC
CDR3: CASSLGHNRGTALGETQYF

V: TRBV6-6
D: TRBD2
size: -
J: TRBJ2-1
DNA: TGTGCCAGCAGTTACTCGGTCCGGGGAGGGGATGAGCAGTTCTTC
CDR3: CASSYSVRGGDEQFF

V: TRBV29-1
D: -
size: few
J: TRBJ2-7
DNA: TGCAGCGTAAAGGAGTTCTACGAGCAGTACTTC
CDR3: CSVKEFYEQYF

V: TRBV7-8
D: -
size: -
J: TRBJ2-2
DNA: TGTGCCAGCAGCTTTAGGGGCGGGACCGGGGAGCTGTTTTTT
CDR3: CASSFRGGTGELFF

V: TRBV2
D: TRBD1
size: many
J: TRBJ2-1
DNA: TGTGCCAGCAGTGCCGGGACAGGGGTGTACAATGAGCAGTTCTTC
CDR3: CASSAGTGVYNEQFF

V: TRBV4-1
D: -
size: -
J: TRBJ2-7
DNA: TGCGCCAGCAGCCACGGGACGCGGTACGAGCAGTACTTC
CDR3: CASSHGTRYEQYF

V: TRBV12-3/TRBV12-4
D: TRBD1
size: -
J: TRBJ2-3
DNA: TGTGCCAGCAGTCCGTGGGACAGGAACACGAATACGCAGTATTTT
CDR3: CASSPWDRNTNTQYF

V: TRBV3-2
D: -
size: -
J: TRBJ2-3
DNA: TGTGCCAGCAGCCACGGGGCGGGAGGGCCGTCAGATACGCAGTATTTT
CDR3: CASSHGAGGPSDTQYF

V: TRBV4-3
D: -
size: many
J: TRBJ2-1
DNA: TGCGCCAGCTCTAAGGGGAGCCTCTCCTACAATGAGCAGTTCTTC
CDR3: CASSKGSLSYNEQFF

V: TRBV12-3/TRBV12-4
D: TRBD1
size: many
J: TRBJ2-7
DNA: TGTGCCAGCAGTTGGGACAGAGCTTACGAGCAGTACTTC
CDR3: CASSWDRAYEQYF

V: TRBV4-1
D: TRBD2
size: -
J: TRBJ2-1
DNA: TGCGCCAGCACCATATCTAGCGGGAGGGCTTTATACAATGAGCAGTTCTTC
CDR3: CASTISSGRALYNEQFF

V: TRBV20-1
D: TRBD2
size: medium-sized
J: TRBJ2-7
DNA: TGCAGTGCGTCGGGGGGGCGGGAGCCATACGAGCAGTACTTC
CDR3: CSASGGREPYEQYF

V: TRBV27
D: -
size: once
J: TRBJ2-5
DNA: TGTGCCAGCAGTTTCGCTTCGAACGGAGAGACCCAGTACTTC
CDR3: CASSFASNGETQYF

V: TRBV20-1
D: -
size: few
J: TRBJ2-7
DNA: TGCAGTGCTAGAGATTGGGCAGGGACCTCCTACGAGCAGTACTTC
CDR3: CSARDWAGTSYEQYF

V: TRBV7-3
D: -
size: -
J: TRBJ1-2
DNA: TGTGCCAGCAGCTTCGCCCGACAGGATAACTATGGCTACACCTTC
CDR3: CASSFARQDNYGYTF

V: TRBV20-1
D: TRBD2
size: -
J: TRBJ2-7
DNA: TGCAGTGCTAGAGATCTAGCGGCAGCCCCCTACGAGCAGTACTTC
CDR3: CSARDLAAAPYEQYF

V: TRBV12-3/TRBV12-4
D: -
size: many
J: TRBJ1-1
DNA: TGTGCCAGCAGCCTGGACACAGTGAACACTGAAGCTTTCTTT
CDR3: CASSLDTVNTEAFF

V: TRBV20-1
D: TRBD2
size: few
J: TRBJ2-5
DNA: TGCAGTGCTAGAAAGATTAGCGGGAGAGGCAAGACCCAGTACTTC
CDR3: CSARKISGRGKTQYF

V: TRBV29-1
D: -
size: few
J: TRBJ2-7
DNA: TGCAGCGTCACGGGACAAGCCTACGAGCAGTACTTC
CDR3: CSVTGQAYEQYF

V: TRBV20-1
D: TRBD1
size: -
J: TRBJ2-5
DNA: TGCAGTGCCGCGACGGGACAGCAACAAGAGACCCAGTACTTC
CDR3: CSAATGQQQETQYF

V: TRBV3-1
D: TRBD2
size: -
J: TRBJ2-3
DNA: TGTGCCAGCAGCCCTACCGAAGCGGGGGCGGATACGCAGTATTTT
CDR3: CASSPTEAGADTQYF

V: TRBV20-1
D: -
size: medium-sized
J: TRBJ1-4
DNA: TGCAGTGCTACAGGGACCAGAGGAGAAAAACTGTTTTTT
CDR3: CSATGTRGEKLFF

V: TRBV30
D: -
size: few
J: TRBJ1-1
DNA: TGTGCCTGGAGTACGGGACACCCGAACACTGAAGCTTTCTTT
CDR3: CAWSTGHPNTEAFF

V: TRBV5-1
D: -
size: few
J: TRBJ2-2
DNA: TGCGCCAGCAGCCCACCGGGGTCCACCGGGGAGCTGTTTTTT
CDR3: CASSPPGSTGELFF

V: TRBV15
D: -
size: -
J: TRBJ2-7
DNA: TGTGCCACCAGCAGAGATAAGTTGTTGTCCCTCTCCTACGAGCAGTACTTC
CDR3: CATSRDKLLSLSYEQYF

V: TRBV7-9
D: -
size: -
J: TRBJ2-2
DNA: TGTGCCAGCAGCTCTCTCGTACGGGACCGTACGGGGGAGCTGTTTTTT
CDR3: CASSSLVRDRTGELFF

V: TRBV11-2
D: -
size: -
J: TRBJ2-3
DNA: TGTGCCAGCAGCTTGTACCAGGGGACAGATACGCAGTATTTT
CDR3: CASSLYQGTDTQYF

V: TRBV27
D: -
size: -
J: TRBJ1-1
DNA: TGTGCCAGCAGGGACGGCAACACTGAAGCTTTCTTT
CDR3: CASRDGNTEAFF

V: TRBV29-1
D: TRBD1
size: -
J: TRBJ1-5
DNA: TGCAGCGTTGTGACAGGGTCCAATCAGCCCCAGCATTTT
CDR3: CSVVTGSNQPQHF

V: TRBV11-2
D: -
size: many
J: TRBJ1-1
DNA: TGTGCCAGCAGCCCCCGTCAGGGACCTGAAGCTTTCTTT
CDR3: CASSPRQGPEAFF

V: TRBV29-1
D: TRBD2
size: -
J: TRBJ2-1
DNA: TGCAGCGTTGATGGACTAGCGGGAGGGGACAATGAGCAGTTCTTC
CDR3: CSVDGLAGGDNEQFF

V: TRBV4-3
D: -
size: -
J: TRBJ2-7
DNA: TGCGCCAGCAGGGCATTTGACGGAAGCTCCTACGAGCAGTACTTC
CDR3: CASRAFDGSSYEQYF

V: TRBV11-2
D: -
size: -
J: TRBJ1-6
DNA: TGTGCCAGCAGCTTAGAGAGGAATTCACCCCTCCACTTT
CDR3: CASSLERNSPLHF

V: TRBV11-2
D: TRBD1
size: -
J: TRBJ1-3
DNA: TGTGCCAGCAGGTCCACAGGGGCCGGAAACACCATATATTTT
CDR3: CASRSTGAGNTIYF

V: TRBV20-1
D: TRBD1
size: -
J: TRBJ2-5
DNA: TGCAGTGCTAGAGACCCATACGGGACAGGGGGCGGAGAGACCCAGTACTTC
CDR3: CSARDPYGTGGGETQYF

V: TRBV27
D: TRBD1
size: many
J: TRBJ1-1
DNA: TGTGCCAGCACCCCACGACAGGGCACTGAAGCTTTCTTT
CDR3: CASTPRQGTEAFF

V: TRBV7-9
D: -
size: few
J: TRBJ2-7
DNA: TGTGCCAGCAGCTTAGAGGGACCCTACGAGCAGTACTTC
CDR3: CASSLEGPYEQYF

V: TRBV27
D: -
size: -
J: TRBJ2-7
DNA: TGTGCCAGCAGTTTTGGGGGCGACGAGCAGTACTTC
CDR3: CASSFGGDEQYF

V: TRBV29-1
D: -
size: many
J: TRBJ2-7
DNA: TGCAGCGTGAGGGACACAGGGTCTGCCTACGAGCAGTACTTC
CDR3: CSVRDTGSAYEQYF

V: TRBV19
D: -
size: many
J: TRBJ1-1
DNA: TGTGCCAGTAGTATTTCGGCCCTCAGCGGCACTGAAGCTTTCTTT
CDR3: CASSISALSGTEAFF

V: TRBV7-2
D: -
size: many
J: TRBJ2-5
DNA: TGTGCCAGCAGCTTAGCACCTAGCGTACAAGGAGAGACCCAGTACTTC
CDR3: CASSLAPSVQGETQYF

V: TRBV7-2
D: TRBD2
size: many
J: TRBJ2-5
DNA: TGTGCCAGCAGCCTCCCGCCGGGACTAGCAGGGGAGACCCAGTACTTC
CDR3: CASSLPPGLAGETQYF

V: TRBV5-1
D: -
size: -
J: TRBJ2-1
DNA: TGCGCCAGCCGCCATGGAACCAATGAGCAGTTCTTC
CDR3: CASRHGTNEQFF

V: TRBV12-3/TRBV12-4
D: -
size: few
J: TRBJ1-5
DNA: TGTGCCAGCAGGGCCTCCTTGGGGGCCCAGCATTTT
CDR3: CASRASLGAQHF

V: TRBV9
D: -
size: -
J: TRBJ2-5
DNA: TGTGCCAGCAGCGCCCAGGGAAAGGGAGAGACCCAGTACTTC
CDR3: CASSAQGKGETQYF

V: TRBV5-6
D: TRBD1
size: few
J: TRBJ1-1
DNA: TGTGCCAGCAGCTTTGGGACAGGGGTTACTGAAGCTTTCTTT
CDR3: CASSFGTGVTEAFF

V: TRBV6-2/TRBV6-3
D: TRBD1
size: -
J: TRBJ2-1
DNA: TGTGCCAGCAGTGACCGGGACAGCCACAATGAGCAGTTCTTC
CDR3: CASSDRDSHNEQFF

V: TRBV20-1
D: -
size: -
J: TRBJ2-3
DNA: TGCAGTGCTAGAGTACGTGCCGCTAGCGAGAGAACTAGCACAGATACGCAGTATTTT
CDR3: CSARVRAASERTSTDTQYF

V: TRBV20-1
D: -
size: few
J: TRBJ1-1
DNA: TGCAGTCGCGATAGGGTTACAGGTTTCACTGAAGCTTTCTTT
CDR3: CSRDRVTGFTEAFF